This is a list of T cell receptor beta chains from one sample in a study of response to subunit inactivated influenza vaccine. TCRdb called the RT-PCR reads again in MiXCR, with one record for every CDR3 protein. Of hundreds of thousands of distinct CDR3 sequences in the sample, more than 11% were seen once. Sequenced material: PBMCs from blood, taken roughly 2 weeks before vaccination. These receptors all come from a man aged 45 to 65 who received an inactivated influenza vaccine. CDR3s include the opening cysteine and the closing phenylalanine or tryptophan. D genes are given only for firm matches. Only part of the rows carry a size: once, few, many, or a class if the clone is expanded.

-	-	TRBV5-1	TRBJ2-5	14	CASSFDGAKGTQYF	TGCGCCAGCAGCTTCGACGGGGCCAAGGGGACCCAGTACTTC
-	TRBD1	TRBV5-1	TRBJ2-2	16	CASSLGGTGVSGELFF	TGCGCCAGCAGCTTGGGAGGGACAGGCGTTTCCGGTGAGCTGTTTTTT
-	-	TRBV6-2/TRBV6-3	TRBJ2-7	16	CASSEQGPRSSYEQYF	TGTGCCAGCAGCGAACAGGGTCCCAGGAGCTCCTACGAGCAGTACTTC
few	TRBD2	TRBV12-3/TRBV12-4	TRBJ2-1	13	CASKVAGFNEQFF	TGTGCCAGCAAGGTAGCGGGGTTCAATGAGCAGTTCTTC
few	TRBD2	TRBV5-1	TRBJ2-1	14	CASSPPGGRDEQFF	TGCGCCAGCAGCCCCCCAGGCGGGAGAGATGAGCAGTTCTTC
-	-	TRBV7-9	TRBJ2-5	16	CASSYLGGALQETQYF	TGTGCCAGCAGCTACCTCGGTGGGGCGTTACAAGAGACCCAGTACTTC
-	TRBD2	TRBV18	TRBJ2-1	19	CASSPPLAGGRDIYNEQFF	TGTGCCAGCTCACCACCCTTAGCGGGGGGCCGTGATATCTACAATGAGCAGTTCTTC
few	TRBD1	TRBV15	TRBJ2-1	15	CATSRDQGAYDEQFF	TGTGCCACCAGCAGAGATCAGGGGGCGTACGATGAGCAGTTCTTC
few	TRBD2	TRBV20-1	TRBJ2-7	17	CSAGTFDGTSGTYEQYF	TGCAGTGCTGGCACCTTCGACGGGACTAGCGGGACCTACGAGCAGTACTTC
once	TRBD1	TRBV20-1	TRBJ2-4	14	CSARARQGKNIQYF	TGCAGTGCTAGAGCGAGACAGGGAAAAAACATTCAGTACTTC
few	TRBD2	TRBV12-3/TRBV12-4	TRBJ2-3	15	CASSLRPAGTDTQYF	TGTGCCAGCAGTTTACGGCCAGCGGGGACAGATACGCAGTATTTT
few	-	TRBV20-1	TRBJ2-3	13	CSAQQSSTDTQYF	TGCAGTGCTCAACAGAGTAGCACAGATACGCAGTATTTT
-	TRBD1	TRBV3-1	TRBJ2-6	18	CASSQVPQGAPGANVLTF	TGTGCCAGCAGCCAAGTACCACAGGGGGCGCCTGGGGCCAACGTCCTGACTTTC
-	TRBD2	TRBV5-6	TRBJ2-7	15	CASTLWGLAGYEQYF	TGTGCCAGCACCCTCTGGGGACTAGCGGGCTACGAGCAGTACTTC
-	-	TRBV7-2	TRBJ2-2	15	CASSLQSGGFGELFF	TGTGCCAGCAGCTTACAGTCGGGGGGCTTCGGGGAGCTGTTTTTT
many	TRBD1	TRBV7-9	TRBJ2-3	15	CASRGTQDRTDTQYF	TGTGCCAGCAGAGGTACCCAGGACAGGACAGATACGCAGTATTTT
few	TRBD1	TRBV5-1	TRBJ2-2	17	CASSLKTGTGTAGELFF	TGCGCCAGCAGCTTGAAAACCGGGACAGGGACGGCCGGGGAGCTGTTTTTT
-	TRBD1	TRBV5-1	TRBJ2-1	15	CASSTGQGALNEQFF	TGCGCCAGCAGCACGGGACAGGGGGCTCTCAATGAGCAGTTCTTC
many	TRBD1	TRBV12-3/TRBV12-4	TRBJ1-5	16	CASSPRTGYSNQPQHF	TGTGCCAGCAGTCCCCGGACAGGGTATAGCAATCAGCCCCAGCATTTT
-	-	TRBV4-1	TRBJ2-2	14	CASSQVLSTGELFF	TGCGCCAGCAGCCAAGTATTGTCCACCGGGGAGCTGTTTTTT
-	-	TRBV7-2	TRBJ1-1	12	CASSLGVGAAFF	TGTGCCAGCAGCTTAGGGGTAGGGGCAGCTTTCTTT
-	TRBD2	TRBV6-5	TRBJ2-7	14	CASSFTGTSHEQYF	TGTGCCAGCAGTTTCACCGGGACTAGCCACGAGCAGTACTTC
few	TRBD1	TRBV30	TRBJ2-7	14	CAWSSRDSYYEQYF	TGTGCCTGGAGCTCCCGGGACAGTTACTACGAGCAGTACTTC
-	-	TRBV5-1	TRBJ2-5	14	CASSFGRPPETQYF	TGCGCCAGCAGCTTTGGGCGGCCCCCAGAGACCCAGTACTTC
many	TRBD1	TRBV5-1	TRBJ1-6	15	CASSLETGDNSPLHF	TGCGCCAGCAGCTTGGAGACAGGGGATAATTCACCCCTCCACTTT
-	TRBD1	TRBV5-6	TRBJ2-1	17	CASSLKGQGLIHNEQFF	TGTGCCAGCAGCTTGAAGGGACAGGGGTTGATCCACAATGAGCAGTTCTTC
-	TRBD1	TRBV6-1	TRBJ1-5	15	CASSRQGYSKQPQHF	TGTGCCAGCAGCAGACAGGGTTATAGCAAGCAGCCCCAGCATTTT
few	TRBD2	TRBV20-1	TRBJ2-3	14	CSALAGGNTDTQYF	TGCAGTGCCTTAGCGGGGGGCAACACAGATACGCAGTATTTT
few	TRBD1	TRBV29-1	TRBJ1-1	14	CSVENRGFNTEAFF	TGCAGCGTTGAGAACAGGGGGTTCAACACTGAAGCTTTCTTT
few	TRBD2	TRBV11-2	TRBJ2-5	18	CASSPWTSGRSYQETQYF	TGTGCCAGCAGCCCTTGGACTAGCGGGAGGTCGTACCAAGAGACCCAGTACTTC
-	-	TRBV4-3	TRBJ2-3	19	CASSQDQIARGYRTDTQYF	TGCGCCAGCAGCCAAGATCAAATAGCGAGAGGGTACCGCACAGATACGCAGTATTTT